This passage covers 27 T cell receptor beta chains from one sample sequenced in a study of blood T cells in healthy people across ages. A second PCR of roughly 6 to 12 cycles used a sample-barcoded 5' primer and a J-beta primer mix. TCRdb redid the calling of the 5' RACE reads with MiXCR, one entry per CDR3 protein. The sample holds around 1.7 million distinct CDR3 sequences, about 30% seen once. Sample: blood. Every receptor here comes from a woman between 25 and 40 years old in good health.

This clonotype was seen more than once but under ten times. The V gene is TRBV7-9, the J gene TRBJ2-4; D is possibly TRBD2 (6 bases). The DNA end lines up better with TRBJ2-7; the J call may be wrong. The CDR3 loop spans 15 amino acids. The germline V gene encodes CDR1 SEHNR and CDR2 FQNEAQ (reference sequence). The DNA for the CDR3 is TGTGCCAGCAGCCCGGTCGGGGGTAGGGTCCACGAGCAGTACTTC. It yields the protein CASSPVGGRVHEQYF.

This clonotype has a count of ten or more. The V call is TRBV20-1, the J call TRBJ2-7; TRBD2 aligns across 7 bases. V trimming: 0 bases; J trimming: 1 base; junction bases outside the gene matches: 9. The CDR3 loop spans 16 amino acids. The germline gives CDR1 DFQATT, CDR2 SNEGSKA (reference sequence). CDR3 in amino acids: CSARDRVREWSYEQYF. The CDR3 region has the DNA TGCAGTGCTAGAGATCGGGTGCGGGAGTGGTCCTACGAGCAGTACTTC.

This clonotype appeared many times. DNA for the CDR3: TGTGCCAGCAGCTCCCGGGGCTCAGAGTGGAATGAGCAGTTCTTC. Protein: CASSSRGSEWNEQFF. The chain combines TRBV6-5 with TRBJ2-1, with D possibly called TRBD1 or TRBD2 (5 bases each). The CDR3 runs 15 residues. The germline V and J ends were trimmed by 6 bases and 7 bases, with 19 bases remaining between them. CDR1 and CDR2 from the germline V gene are MNHEY and SVGAGI.

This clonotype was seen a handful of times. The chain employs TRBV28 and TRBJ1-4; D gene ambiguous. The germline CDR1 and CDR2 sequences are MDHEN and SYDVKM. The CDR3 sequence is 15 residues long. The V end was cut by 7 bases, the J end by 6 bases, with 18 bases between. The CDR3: CASTAWAGGDEKLFF. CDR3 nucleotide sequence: TGTGCCAGCACGGCGTGGGCAGGTGGGGATGAAAAACTGTTTTTT.

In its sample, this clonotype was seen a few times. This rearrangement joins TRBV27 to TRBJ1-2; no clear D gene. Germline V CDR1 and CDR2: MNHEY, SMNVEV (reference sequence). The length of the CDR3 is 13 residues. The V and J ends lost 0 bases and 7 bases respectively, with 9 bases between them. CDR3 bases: TGTGCCAGCAGTTTATCACACGGCGGTGGCTACACCTTC. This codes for CASSLSHGGGYTF.

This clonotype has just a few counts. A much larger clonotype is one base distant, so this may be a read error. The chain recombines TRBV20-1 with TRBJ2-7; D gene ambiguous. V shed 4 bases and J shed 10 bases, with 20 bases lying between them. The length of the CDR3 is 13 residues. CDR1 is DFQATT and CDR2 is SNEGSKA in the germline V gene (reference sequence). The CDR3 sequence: CSANRPDKEAQYF. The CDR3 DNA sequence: TGCAGTGCTAACCGTCCGGATAAAGAGGCCCAGTACTTC.

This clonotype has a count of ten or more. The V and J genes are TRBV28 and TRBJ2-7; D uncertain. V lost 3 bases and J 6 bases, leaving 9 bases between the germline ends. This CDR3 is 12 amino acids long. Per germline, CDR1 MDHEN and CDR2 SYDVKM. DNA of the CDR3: TGTGCCAGCAGTTTGGCAGCAGCCGAGCAGTACTTC. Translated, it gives CASSLAAAEQYF.

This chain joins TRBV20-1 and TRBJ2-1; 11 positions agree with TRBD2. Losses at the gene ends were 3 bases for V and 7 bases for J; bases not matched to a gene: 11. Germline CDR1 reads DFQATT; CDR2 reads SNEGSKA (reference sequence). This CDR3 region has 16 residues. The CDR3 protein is CSARGLAGGLVNEQFF. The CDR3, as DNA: TGCAGTGCTAGGGGCCTAGCGGGGGGACTGGTTAATGAGCAGTTCTTC.

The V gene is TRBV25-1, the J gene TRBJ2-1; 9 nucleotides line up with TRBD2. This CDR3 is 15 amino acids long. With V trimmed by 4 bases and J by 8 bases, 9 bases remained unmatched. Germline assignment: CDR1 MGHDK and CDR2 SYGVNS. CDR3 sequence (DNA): TGTGCCAGCAGTGTTAGTGCGGGAGGGCCGTATGAGCAGTTCTTC. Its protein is CASSVSAGGPYEQFF.

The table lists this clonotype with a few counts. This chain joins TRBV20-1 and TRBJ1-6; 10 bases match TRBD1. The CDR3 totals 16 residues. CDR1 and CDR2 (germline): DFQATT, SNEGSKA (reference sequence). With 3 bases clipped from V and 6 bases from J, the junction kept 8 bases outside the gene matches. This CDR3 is CSARQGDRGTNSPLHF. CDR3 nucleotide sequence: TGCAGTGCTAGGCAGGGGGACAGGGGCACTAATTCACCCCTCCACTTT.

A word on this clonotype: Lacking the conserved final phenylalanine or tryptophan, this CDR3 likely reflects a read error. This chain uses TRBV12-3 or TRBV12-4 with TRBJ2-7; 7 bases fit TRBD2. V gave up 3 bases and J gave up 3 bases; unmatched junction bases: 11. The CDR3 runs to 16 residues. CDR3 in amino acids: CASSLKGLADFYEQYY. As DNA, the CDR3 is TGTGCCAGCAGTTTGAAAGGTCTAGCGGATTTCTACGAGCAGTACTAC.

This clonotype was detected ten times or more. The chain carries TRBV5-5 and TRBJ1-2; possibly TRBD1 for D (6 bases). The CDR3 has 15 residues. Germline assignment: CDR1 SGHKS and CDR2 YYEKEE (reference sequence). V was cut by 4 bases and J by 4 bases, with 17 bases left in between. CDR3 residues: CASSRSRGAAYGYTF. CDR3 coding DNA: TGTGCCAGCAGCCGATCTAGGGGGGCGGCCTATGGCTACACCTTC.

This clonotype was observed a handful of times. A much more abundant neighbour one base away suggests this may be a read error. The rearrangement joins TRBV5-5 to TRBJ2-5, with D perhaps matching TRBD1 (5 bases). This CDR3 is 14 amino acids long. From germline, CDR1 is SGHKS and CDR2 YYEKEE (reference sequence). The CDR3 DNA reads TGTACCAGCAGCTTGTTAGGGGTACAAGAGACCCAGTACTTC. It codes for CTSSLLGVQETQYF.

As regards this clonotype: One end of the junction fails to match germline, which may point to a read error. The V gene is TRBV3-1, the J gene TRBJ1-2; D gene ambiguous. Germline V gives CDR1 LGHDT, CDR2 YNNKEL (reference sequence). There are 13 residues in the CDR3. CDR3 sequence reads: CASSQDLVDGCTF. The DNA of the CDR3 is TGTGCCAGCAGCCAAGATTTGGTAGATGGCTGCACCTTC.

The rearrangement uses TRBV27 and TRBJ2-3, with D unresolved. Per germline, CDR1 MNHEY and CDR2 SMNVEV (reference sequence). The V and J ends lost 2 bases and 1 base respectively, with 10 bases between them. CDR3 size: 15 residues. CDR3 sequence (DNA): TGTGCCAGCAGTTTAGTTAGCACAGGCACAGATACGCAGTATTTT. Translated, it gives CASSLVSTGTDTQYF.

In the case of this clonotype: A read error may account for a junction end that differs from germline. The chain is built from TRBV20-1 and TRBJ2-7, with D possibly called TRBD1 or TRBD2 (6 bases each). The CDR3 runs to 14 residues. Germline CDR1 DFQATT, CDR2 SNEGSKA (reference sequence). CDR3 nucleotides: TGCAGTGCTGGAGATCAGGGGAGGTCCTACGAGCAGTACTTC. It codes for CSAGDQGRSYEQYF.

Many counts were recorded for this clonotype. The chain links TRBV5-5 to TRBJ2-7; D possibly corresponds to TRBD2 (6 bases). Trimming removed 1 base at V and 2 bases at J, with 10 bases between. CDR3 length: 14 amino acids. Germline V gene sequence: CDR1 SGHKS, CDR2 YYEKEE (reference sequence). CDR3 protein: CASSLISGPYEQYF. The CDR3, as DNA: TGTGCCAGCAGCTTGATTAGCGGCCCCTACGAGCAGTACTTC.

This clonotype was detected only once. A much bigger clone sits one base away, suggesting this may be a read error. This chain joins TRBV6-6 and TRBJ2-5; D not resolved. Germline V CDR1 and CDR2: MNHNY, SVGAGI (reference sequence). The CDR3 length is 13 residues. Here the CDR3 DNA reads TGTGCCAGCAGTTACATCTACCAAGAGACCCGGTACTTC. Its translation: CASSYIYQETRYF.

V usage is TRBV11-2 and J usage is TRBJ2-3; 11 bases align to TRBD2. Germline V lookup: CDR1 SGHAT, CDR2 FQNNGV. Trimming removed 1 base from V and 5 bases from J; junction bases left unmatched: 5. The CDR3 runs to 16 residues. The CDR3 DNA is TGTGCCAGCAGCTTAGGTCTAGCGGGAGGAATAGATACGCAGTATTTT. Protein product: CASSLGLAGGIDTQYF.

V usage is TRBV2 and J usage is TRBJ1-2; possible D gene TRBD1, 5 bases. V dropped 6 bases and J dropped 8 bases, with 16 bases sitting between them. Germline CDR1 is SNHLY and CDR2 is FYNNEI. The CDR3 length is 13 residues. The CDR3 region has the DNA TGTGCCAGCAGCCCTGGGGGGTTGGTAGGCTACACCTTC. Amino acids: CASSPGGLVGYTF.

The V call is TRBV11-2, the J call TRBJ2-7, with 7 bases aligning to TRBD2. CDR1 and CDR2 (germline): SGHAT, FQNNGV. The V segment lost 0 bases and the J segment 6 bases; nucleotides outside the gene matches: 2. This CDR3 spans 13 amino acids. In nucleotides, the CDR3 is TGTGCCAGCAGCTTAGAGGCGGGGGTCGAGCAGTACTTC. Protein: CASSLEAGVEQYF.

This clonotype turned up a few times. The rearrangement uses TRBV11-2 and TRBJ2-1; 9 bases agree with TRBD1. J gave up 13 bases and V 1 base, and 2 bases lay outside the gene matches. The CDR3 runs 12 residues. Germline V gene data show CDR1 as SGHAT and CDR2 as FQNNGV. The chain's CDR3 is CASSLGQGVQFF. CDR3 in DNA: TGTGCCAGCAGCTTAGGACAGGGGGTACAGTTCTTC.

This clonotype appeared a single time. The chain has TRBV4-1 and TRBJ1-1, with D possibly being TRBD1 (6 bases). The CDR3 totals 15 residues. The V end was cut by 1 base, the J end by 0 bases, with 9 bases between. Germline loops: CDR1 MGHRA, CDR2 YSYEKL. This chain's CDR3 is CASSQGGHMNTEAFF. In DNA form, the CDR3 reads TGCGCCAGCAGCCAAGGGGGACATATGAACACTGAAGCTTTCTTT.

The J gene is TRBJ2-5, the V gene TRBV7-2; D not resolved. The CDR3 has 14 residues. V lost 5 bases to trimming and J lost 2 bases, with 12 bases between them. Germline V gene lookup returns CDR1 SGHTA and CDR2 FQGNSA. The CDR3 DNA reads TGTGCCAGCAGCCCCGTCACAGCTCAAGAGACCCAGTACTTC. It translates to CASSPVTAQETQYF.

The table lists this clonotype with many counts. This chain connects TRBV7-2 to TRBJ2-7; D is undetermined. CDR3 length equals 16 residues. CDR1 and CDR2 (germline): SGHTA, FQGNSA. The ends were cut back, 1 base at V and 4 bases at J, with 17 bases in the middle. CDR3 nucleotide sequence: TGTGCCAGCAGCTTAGACGTTTCGCGAAGGGCTTACGAGCAGTACTTC. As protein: CASSLDVSRRAYEQYF.

This chain's CDR3 is CATATGDSGYTF. The CDR3 nucleotides read TGTGCCACCGCGACCGGAGATTCTGGCTACACCTTC. V is TRBV27 and J is TRBJ1-2; D remains unclear. Per germline, CDR1 MNHEY and CDR2 SMNVEV (reference sequence). Trimming stripped 10 bases from V and 7 bases from J, with 16 bases between. The CDR3 length is 12 residues.

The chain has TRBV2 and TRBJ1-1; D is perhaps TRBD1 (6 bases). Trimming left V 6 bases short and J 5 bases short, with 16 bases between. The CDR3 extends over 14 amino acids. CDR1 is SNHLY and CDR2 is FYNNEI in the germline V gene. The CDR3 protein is CASSGLTQGTEAFF. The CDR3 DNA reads TGTGCCAGCAGCGGCCTCACCCAGGGGACTGAAGCTTTCTTT.